The next 27 T cell receptor beta chains were all read from a single sample in a study of T cells after yellow fever vaccination. TCRdb recomputed calls from the 5' RACE reads with MiXCR, one row per CDR3 protein. The sample has about 330,000 distinct CDR3 sequences; 8.1% are singletons. The sample here was PBMCs, taken around 45 days after the first yellow fever vaccination. The receptors were gathered from a man younger than 30 who received the YFV17D yellow fever vaccine.

Many counts were recorded for this clonotype. The chain has TRBV19 and TRBJ2-2; 9 bases agree with TRBD1. This CDR3 is 16 amino acids long. Trimming cost V 4 bases and J 6 bases; bases outside gene matches: 9. The germline V gene encodes CDR1 LNHDA and CDR2 SQIVND (reference sequence). This CDR3 is CASSKGQGWSPGELFF. CDR3 DNA: TGTGCCAGTAGTAAGGGACAGGGATGGTCTCCCGGGGAGCTGTTTTTT.

This clonotype was seen a handful of times. The rearrangement uses TRBV6-2 or TRBV6-3 and TRBJ2-1, with 8 bases lining up with TRBD1. The CDR3 consists of 16 residues. J gave up 8 bases and V 2 bases, and 11 bases lay outside the gene matches. Germline CDR1 is MNHEY and CDR2 is SVGEGT. The DNA for the CDR3 is TGTGCCAGCAGTTACCCAACCGGACAGGGAAACGATGAGCAGTTCTTC. This codes for CASSYPTGQGNDEQFF.

A few counts support this clonotype. The rearrangement uses TRBV6-2 or TRBV6-3 and TRBJ2-5; the D gene is possibly TRBD2 (5 bases). Germline assignment: CDR1 MNHEY and CDR2 SVGEGT. Deletions cut 7 bases from V and 5 bases from J, with 11 bases between. The CDR3 has 12 amino acids. DNA for the CDR3: TGTGCCAGCATCCGGCGGGTGGAGACCCAGTACTTC. It is translated as CASIRRVETQYF.

This clonotype appeared a few times. The chain combines TRBV12-3 or TRBV12-4 with TRBJ2-3; 7 positions agree with TRBD1. The length of the CDR3 is 14 residues. V shed 6 bases and J 3 bases; nucleotides not matched to a gene: 6. The CDR3 loop reads CASRGQPPTDTQYF. The DNA of the CDR3 is TGTGCCAGCAGGGGACAGCCTCCAACAGATACGCAGTATTTT.

This clonotype has more than one count but fewer than ten. The chain recombines TRBV7-2 with TRBJ1-5; TRBD1 matches at 7 bases. The length of the CDR3 is 15 residues. In germline, CDR1 is SGHTA, CDR2 FQGNSA. Trimming removed 5 bases from V and 1 base from J; junction bases left unmatched: 5. The CDR3 DNA follows: TGTGCCAGCAGCCCGACAGGGATAAGCAATCAGCCCCAGCATTTT. This codes for CASSPTGISNQPQHF.

V gene TRBV4-3 combines with J gene TRBJ2-6; D is ambiguous. The CDR3 runs to 17 residues. CDR1 and CDR2 from the germline V gene are LGHNA and YSLEER. Trimming left V 0 bases short and J 2 bases short, with 11 bases between. This CDR3 reads CASSQEGSLAGANVLTF. The CDR3 region has the DNA TGCGCCAGCAGCCAAGAGGGATCCCTCGCTGGGGCCAACGTCCTGACTTTC.

This clonotype was seen many times. The J gene is TRBJ2-3, the V gene TRBV10-3; weak D call: TRBD1 (5 bases). Deletions cut 4 bases from V and 1 base from J, with 12 bases between. The germline CDR1 and CDR2 sequences are ENHRY and SYGVKD. This CDR3 is built from 15 residues. CDR3 in amino acids: CAISVQGRGTDTQYF. The CDR3 nucleotides are TGTGCCATCAGTGTCCAGGGTAGAGGCACAGATACGCAGTATTTT.

The chain couples TRBV18 to TRBJ1-6; a possible D gene is TRBD1 (6 bases). Between the trimmed V and J ends, which lost 6 bases and 10 bases, there was a span of 19 bases. This CDR3 comprises 15 residues. Germline V gene lookup returns CDR1 KGHSH and CDR2 LQKENI. The CDR3 DNA reads as TGTGCCAGCTCCCGGCCCCAGGGGCCTTCATCACCCCTCCACTTT. This gives the protein CASSRPQGPSSPLHF.

This clonotype has just a few counts. The chain employs TRBV27 and TRBJ2-2; tentatively, D is TRBD1 or TRBD2 (5 bases each). V lost 6 bases, J lost 4 bases, and 15 bases lay in between. This CDR3 is built from 15 residues. Germline V gives CDR1 MNHEY, CDR2 SMNVEV (reference sequence). CDR3 nucleotides: TGTGCCAGCAGACTTTCCCGAGGGGTCACCGGGGAGCTGTTTTTT. Protein sequence: CASRLSRGVTGELFF.

This clonotype was detected only a few times. V is TRBV29-1 and J is TRBJ2-2; D might be TRBD1 (6 bases). V lost 6 bases, J lost 6 bases, and 11 bases lay in between. The CDR3 totals 12 residues. Germline assignment: CDR1 SQVTM and CDR2 ANQGSEA. The CDR3 nucleotides are TGCAGCGTGACAGGTTACGCCGGGGAGCTGTTTTTT. It is translated as CSVTGYAGELFF.

The chain has TRBV5-6 and TRBJ2-1, with D uncertain. Germline V lookup: CDR1 SGHDT, CDR2 YYEEEE. The V end was cut by 1 base, the J end by 6 bases, with 5 bases between. CDR3 length equals 12 residues. This CDR3 is CASSLPGNEQFF. The CDR3 nucleotides are TGTGCCAGCAGCTTGCCCGGCAATGAGCAGTTCTTC.

This clonotype has more than one count but fewer than ten. The chain carries TRBV7-8 and TRBJ1-2; D not resolved. V was pared by 2 bases and J by 7 bases, with 17 bases between. The CDR3 has 15 residues. Germline-derived CDR1 and CDR2 are SGHVS and FQNEAQ. For the CDR3, the DNA is TGTGCCAGCAGCTTAAATGGCTGGTTAGGGAGTGGCTACACCTTC. As protein: CASSLNGWLGSGYTF.

This chain links TRBV7-2 with TRBJ2-5; the match to TRBD2 covers 12 bases. Trimming cost V 4 bases and J 5 bases; bases outside gene matches: 8. There are 16 residues in the CDR3. The germline V gene encodes CDR1 SGHTA and CDR2 FQGNSA. CDR3 DNA: TGTGCCAGCAGCTGGCGTAAACTAGCGGGGGGCGAGACCCAGTACTTC. Protein: CASSWRKLAGGETQYF.

This clonotype was recorded a few times. The chain joins TRBV20-1 to TRBJ2-3; the D gene is possibly TRBD2 (5 bases). Germline V gene sequence: CDR1 DFQATT, CDR2 SNEGSKA (reference sequence). The ends were cut back, 6 bases at V and 8 bases at J, with 24 bases in the middle. CDR3 size: 15 residues. The CDR3 spells CSAIRTGNSLGTQYF. CDR3 coding DNA: TGCAGTGCCATCCGAACGGGGAATTCGCTGGGTACGCAGTATTTT.

This sequence joins TRBV5-1 and TRBJ1-6, with a possible D match to TRBD1 (5 bases). Trimming shortened V by 0 bases and J by 5 bases, and 9 bases separated the two germline ends. The length of the CDR3 is 15 residues. CDR1 is SGHRS and CDR2 is YFSETQ in the germline V gene. CDR3 bases: TGCGCCAGCAGCTTGGGGCAGGGAAATAATTCACCCCTCCACTTT. As protein: CASSLGQGNNSPLHF.

Here the CDR3 reads CASSPVQPANTGELFF. In nucleotides, the CDR3 is TGCGCCAGCAGCCCGGTGCAGCCTGCGAACACCGGGGAGCTGTTTTTT. The chain has TRBV5-1 and TRBJ2-2, with D hard to call. Per the germline V gene, CDR1 is SGHRS and CDR2 is YFSETQ. CDR3 size: 16 residues. Trimming pared 4 bases from V and 0 bases from J, leaving 13 bases between.

This chain uses TRBV4-3 with TRBJ2-7; the D gene could be TRBD1 or TRBD2 (5 bases each). Trimming left V 0 bases short and J 1 base short, with 10 bases between. Per the germline V gene, CDR1 is LGHNA and CDR2 is YSLEER. This CDR3 comprises 15 residues. For the CDR3, the DNA is TGCGCCAGCAGCCAAGATAGAGGGGATTCCTACGAGCAGTACGTC. Translated: CASSQDRGDSYEQYV.

In this sample, this clonotype turned up a few times. The V call is TRBV4-3, the J call TRBJ2-5; 11 bases line up with TRBD2. CDR1 and CDR2 from the germline V gene are LGHNA and YSLEER. The V segment lost 1 base and the J segment 7 bases; nucleotides outside the gene matches: 5. CDR3 length: 15 amino acids. The CDR3 spells CASSQGFGTSGTQYF. Written as DNA, the CDR3 is TGCGCCAGCAGCCAAGGGTTTGGGACTAGCGGGACCCAGTACTTC.

This clonotype has only a few counts. The gene calls are TRBV6-6 and TRBJ1-5; 7 nucleotides align to TRBD1. The germline gives CDR1 MNHNY, CDR2 SVGAGI (reference sequence). The CDR3 has 13 amino acids. Trimming removed 11 bases from V and 2 bases from J; junction bases left unmatched: 6. CDR3 residues: CAAGDSGNQPQHF. DNA of the CDR3: TGTGCCGCAGGGGACAGCGGCAATCAGCCCCAGCATTTT.

The rearrangement joins TRBV6-5 to TRBJ2-2; D remains unclear. Germline assignment: CDR1 MNHEY and CDR2 SVGAGI. Trimming removed 0 bases at V and 4 bases at J, with 9 bases between. This CDR3 comprises 15 residues. This chain's CDR3 is CASSYSVTSTGELFF. CDR3 bases: TGTGCCAGCAGTTACTCGGTTACGAGCACCGGGGAGCTGTTTTTT.

This clonotype was observed many times. The V gene is TRBV30, the J gene TRBJ2-3, with a weak D call TRBD1 (6 bases). The germline V and J ends were trimmed by 4 bases and 6 bases, with 8 bases remaining between them. This CDR3 contains 11 residues. The V gene's germline CDR1 is GTSNPN and CDR2 SVGIG (reference sequence). This chain's CDR3 is CAWNRADTQYF. CDR3 bases: TGTGCCTGGAACAGGGCGGATACGCAGTATTTT. Based on the CDR3 plus reference TRBV30 and TRBJ2-3, the full variable domain is SQTIHQWPATLVQPVGSPLSLECTVEGTSNPNLYWYRQAAGRGLQLLFYSVGIGQISSEVPQNLSASRPQDRQFILSSKKLLLSDSGFYLCAWNRADTQYFGPGTRLTVL.

This clonotype was observed a handful of times. V is TRBV20-1 and J is TRBJ2-1; D unresolved. This CDR3 contains 14 residues. Trimming pared 6 bases from V and 3 bases from J, leaving 15 bases between. Germline CDR1 DFQATT, CDR2 SNEGSKA (reference sequence). CDR3 sequence reads: CSAPRPQLYNEQFF. The CDR3 bases are TGCAGTGCCCCCCGGCCCCAGCTCTACAATGAGCAGTTCTTC.

The chain couples TRBV12-3 or TRBV12-4 to TRBJ2-7; no clear D. This CDR3 spans 13 amino acids. The V end lost 1 base, the J end lost 4 bases, and 8 bases lay between the germline ends. As DNA, the CDR3 is TGTGCCAGCAGTTTAGAGACTTTATACGAGCAGTACTTC. Amino acid sequence: CASSLETLYEQYF.

The V and J genes are TRBV3-1 and TRBJ2-7, with D tentatively TRBD1 (5 bases). CDR3 size: 15 residues. The germline V gene has CDR1 LGHDT and CDR2 YNNKEL (reference sequence). Trimming cost V 2 bases and J 9 bases, with 20 bases left between them. As DNA, the CDR3 is TGTGCCAGCAGCCAATACACAGGACCTCGCGCCCTGCAGTACTTC. Protein product: CASSQYTGPRALQYF.

The chain employs TRBV6-2 or TRBV6-3 and TRBJ2-7; 10 nucleotides agree with TRBD1. The trim removed 7 bases at V and 9 bases at J, leaving 21 bases unmatched. The CDR3 is 17 residues long. Looked up from germline, CDR1 is MNHEY and CDR2 is SVGEGT. This chain's CDR3 is CASTPRPGQGNPRGQYV. CDR3 DNA: TGTGCCAGCACCCCTCGACCGGGACAGGGGAACCCACGCGGGCAGTACGTC.

This clonotype showed up just a few times. The chain uses TRBV2 and TRBJ1-2; D is ambiguous. CDR1 SNHLY and CDR2 FYNNEI come from the germline V gene. CDR3 length: 13 residues. The germline V and J ends were trimmed by 6 bases and 4 bases, with 12 bases remaining between them. CDR3 bases: TGTGCCAGCAGGGGTAGAGGAAGCTATGGCTACACCTTC. This sequence encodes CASRGRGSYGYTF. Variable domain in full (rest from reference TRBV2 and TRBJ1-2): EPEVTQTPSHQVTQMGQEVILRCVPISNHLYFYWYRQILGQKVEFLVSFYNNEISEKSEIFDDQFSVERPDGSNFTLKIRSTKLEDSAMYFCASRGRGSYGYTFGSGTRLTVV.

This sequence joins TRBV7-2 and TRBJ2-7; D may be TRBD1 or TRBD2 (6 bases each). The CDR3 covers 15 residues. CDR1 and CDR2 from the germline V gene are SGHTA and FQGNSA. Trimming removed 5 bases at V and 7 bases at J, with 21 bases between. The CDR3 nucleotides read TGTGCCAGCAGCCCCCCGGGAACGAGGGGGGAGGAGCAGTACTTC. Its translation is CASSPPGTRGEEQYF.